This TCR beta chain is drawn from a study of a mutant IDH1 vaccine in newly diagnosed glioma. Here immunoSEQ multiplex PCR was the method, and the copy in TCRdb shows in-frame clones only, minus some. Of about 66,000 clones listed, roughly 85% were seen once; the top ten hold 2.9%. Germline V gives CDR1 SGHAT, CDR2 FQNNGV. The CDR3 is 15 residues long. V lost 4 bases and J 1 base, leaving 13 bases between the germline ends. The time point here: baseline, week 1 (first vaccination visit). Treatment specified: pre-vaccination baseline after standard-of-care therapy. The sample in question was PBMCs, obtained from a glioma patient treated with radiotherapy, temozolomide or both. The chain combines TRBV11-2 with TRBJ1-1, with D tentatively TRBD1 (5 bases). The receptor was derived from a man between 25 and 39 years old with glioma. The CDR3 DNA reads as TGTGCCAGCAGCTCCCGGACAAATAGGAACACTGAAGCTTTCTTT. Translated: CASSSRTNRNTEAFF. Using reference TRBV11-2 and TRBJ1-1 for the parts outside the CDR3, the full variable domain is EAGVAQSPRYKIIEKRQSVAFWCNPISGHATLYWYQQILGQGPKLLIQFQNNGVVDDSQLPKDRFSAERLKGVDSTLKIQPAKLEDSAVYLCASSSRTNRNTEAFFGQGTRLTVV.